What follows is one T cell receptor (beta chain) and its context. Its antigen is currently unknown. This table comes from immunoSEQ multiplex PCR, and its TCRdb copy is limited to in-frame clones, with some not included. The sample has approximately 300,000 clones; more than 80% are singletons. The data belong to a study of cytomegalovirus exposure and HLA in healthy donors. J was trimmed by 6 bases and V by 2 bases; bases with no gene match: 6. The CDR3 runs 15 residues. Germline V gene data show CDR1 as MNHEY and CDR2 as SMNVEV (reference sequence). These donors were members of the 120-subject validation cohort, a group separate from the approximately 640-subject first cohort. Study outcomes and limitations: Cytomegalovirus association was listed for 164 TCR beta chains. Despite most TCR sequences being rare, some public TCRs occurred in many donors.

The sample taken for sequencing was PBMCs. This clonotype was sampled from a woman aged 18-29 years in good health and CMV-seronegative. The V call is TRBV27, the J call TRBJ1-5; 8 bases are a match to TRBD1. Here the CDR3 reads CASSLGTGGGQPQHF. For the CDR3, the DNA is TGTGCCAGCAGTTTAGGTACAGGGGGGGGTCAGCCCCAGCATTTT.